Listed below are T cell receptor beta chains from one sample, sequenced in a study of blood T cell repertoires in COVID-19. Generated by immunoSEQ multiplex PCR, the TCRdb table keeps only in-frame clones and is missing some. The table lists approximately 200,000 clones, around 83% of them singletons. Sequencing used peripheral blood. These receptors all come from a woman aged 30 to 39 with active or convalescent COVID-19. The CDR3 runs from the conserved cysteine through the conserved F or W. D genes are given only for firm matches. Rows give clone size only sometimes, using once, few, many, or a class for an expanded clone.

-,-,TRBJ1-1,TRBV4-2,TGTGCCAGCAGCCCCCACGAAGAGGGAAGAGAGTACACTGAAGCTTTCTTT,CASSPHEEGREYTEAFF
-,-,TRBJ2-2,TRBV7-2,TGTGCCAGCAGCTCGACAGGAAACACCGGGGAGCTGTTTTTT,CASSSTGNTGELFF
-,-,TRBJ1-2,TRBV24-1,TGTGCCACCAGTGATTCCCAGAGTAGGGGCGGCTATGGCTACACCTTC,CATSDSQSRGGYGYTF
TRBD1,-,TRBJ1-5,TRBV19,TGTGCCAGTAGTAAGACAGGGACCGCGGGTGGCAATCAGCCCCAGCATTTT,CASSKTGTAGGNQPQHF
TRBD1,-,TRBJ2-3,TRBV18,TGTGCCAGCTCACTGGGGGACAGCCTTGCTACGCAGTATTTT,CASSLGDSLATQYF
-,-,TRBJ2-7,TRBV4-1,TGCGCCAGCAGCCGCGAGCTCTCTTACGAGCAGTACTTC,CASSRELSYEQYF
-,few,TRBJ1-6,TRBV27,TGTGCCAGCAGTTTGCGGAATTCACCCCTCCACTTT,CASSLRNSPLHF
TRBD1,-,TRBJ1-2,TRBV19,TGTGCCAGTAGTCCCTGGACAGGGCCCCATGGCTACACCTTC,CASSPWTGPHGYTF
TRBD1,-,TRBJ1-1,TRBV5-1,TGCGCCAGCAGCTTGGGGACAGGGAGTAGGAACACTGAAGCTTTCTTT,CASSLGTGSRNTEAFF
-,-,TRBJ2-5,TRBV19,TGTGCCAGTAGTATAGGCGCAGGGGTCGTACAGACCCAGTACTTC,CASSIGAGVVQTQYF
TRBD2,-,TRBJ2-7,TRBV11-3,TGTGCCAGCAGCTTAGGACTAGCGGGAGCTGGAGAGCAGTACTTC,CASSLGLAGAGEQYF
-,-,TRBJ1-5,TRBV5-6,TGTGCCAGCAGCTTGGGAGGGTTATTTAGCAATCAGCCCCAGCATTTT,CASSLGGLFSNQPQHF
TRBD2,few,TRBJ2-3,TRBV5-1,TGCGCCAGCAGCTTACTAGCGGATACGCAGTATTTT,CASSLLADTQYF
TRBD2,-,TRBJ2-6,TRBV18,TGTGCCAGCTCACGTGCGGGAGGTGGGGCCAACGTCCTGACTTTC,CASSRAGGGANVLTF
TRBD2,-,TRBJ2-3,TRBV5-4,TGTGCCAGCAGCTTGGGCGGGAGTTCCGGCACAGATACGCAGTATTTT,CASSLGGSSGTDTQYF
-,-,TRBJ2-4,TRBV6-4,TGTGCCAGCAGTGACAGGTTCGACAGGGCCAAAAACATTCAGTACTTC,CASSDRFDRAKNIQYF
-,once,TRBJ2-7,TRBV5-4,TGTGCCAGCAGCCGTAGCGAGGTTCGAGAGCAGTACTTC,CASSRSEVREQYF
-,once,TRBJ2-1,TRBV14,TGTGCCAGCAGCCACCCGACAGGCACATACAATGAGCAGTTCTTC,CASSHPTGTYNEQFF
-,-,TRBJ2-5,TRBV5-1,TGCGCCAGCAGCTTCGATAGTTTCGGAGAGACCCAGTACTTC,CASSFDSFGETQYF
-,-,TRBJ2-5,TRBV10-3,TGTGCCACCCAGACAGACCAAGAGACCCAGTACTTC,CATQTDQETQYF
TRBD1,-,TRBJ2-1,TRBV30,TGTGCCTGGAGTGCGACAGGGGGAGGCTCCTACAATGAGCAGTTCTTC,CAWSATGGGSYNEQFF
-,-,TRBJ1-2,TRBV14,TGTGCCAGCAGCCCTCGACCTAGTCACTATGGCTACACCTTC,CASSPRPSHYGYTF
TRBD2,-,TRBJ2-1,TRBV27,TGTGCCAGCAGTTCAAAGCGGGAGATTCGAGGCAATGAGCAGTTCTTC,CASSSKREIRGNEQFF
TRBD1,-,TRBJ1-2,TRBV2,TGTGCCAGCAGTTTCCGGGACAGGACCTCTAACTATGGCTACACCTTC,CASSFRDRTSNYGYTF
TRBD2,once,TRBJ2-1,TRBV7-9,TGTGCCAGCAGCGCCAGGGTAGCGGGGGCCTACAATGAGCAGTTCTTC,CASSARVAGAYNEQFF
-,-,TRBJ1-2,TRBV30,TGTGCCTGGAGACGGGACATCCGCTACACCTTC,CAWRRDIRYTF
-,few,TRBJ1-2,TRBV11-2,TGTGCCAGCAGCTTAGATCGGGGAGGGAACGGCTACACCTTC,CASSLDRGGNGYTF
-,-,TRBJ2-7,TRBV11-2,TGTGCCAGCAGCTTAGGTCTAGCGACAGCCTACGAGCAGTACTTC,CASSLGLATAYEQYF
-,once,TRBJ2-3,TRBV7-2,TGTGCCAGCAGCTTAGATCCGGTGGGGAGAGGCCCCTCGCAGTATTTT,CASSLDPVGRGPSQYF
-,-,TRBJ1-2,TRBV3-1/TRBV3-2,TGTGCCAGCAGCCAATCCGCGGGTCGGGAAGGCTACACCTTC,CASSQSAGREGYTF
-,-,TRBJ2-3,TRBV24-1,TGTGCCACCAGTGATCCCAGGGGTACTAGCACAGATACGCAGTATTTT,CATSDPRGTSTDTQYF
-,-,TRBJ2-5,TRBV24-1,TGTGCCACCAGTGATTTCGAAGAGACCCAGTACTTC,CATSDFEETQYF
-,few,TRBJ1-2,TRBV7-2,TGTGCCAGCAGTTCTAGAACAGGGAACCTCTATGGCTACACCTTC,CASSSRTGNLYGYTF
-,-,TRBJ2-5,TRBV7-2,TGTGCCAGCAGCCTTCTAGGAGGACAGACTACCCAAGAGACCCAGTACTTC,CASSLLGGQTTQETQYF
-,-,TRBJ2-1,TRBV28,TGTGCCAGCAGTCCGGCGGTGCTTCGGCAGTTCTTC,CASSPAVLRQFF
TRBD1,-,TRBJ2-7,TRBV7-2,TGTGCCAGCAGCTTAAATCTCGGGACAGCATACGAGCAGTACTTC,CASSLNLGTAYEQYF
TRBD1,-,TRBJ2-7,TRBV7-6,TGTGCCAGCAGCTTAGGACAGGGGCGCTACGAGCAGTACTTC,CASSLGQGRYEQYF
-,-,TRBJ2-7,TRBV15,TGTGCCACCAGCAGAGACGTAGGACCGAAGGGGTACTACGAGCAGTACTTC,CATSRDVGPKGYYEQYF
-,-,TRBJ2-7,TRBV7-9,TGTGCCAGCAGCCTATCGGCGAGGAGCTACAAGCAGTACTTC,CASSLSARSYKQYF
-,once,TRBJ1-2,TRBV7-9,TGTGCCAGCACACTAGACAGGAAGGACTATGGCTACACCTTC,CASTLDRKDYGYTF
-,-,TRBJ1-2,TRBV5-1,TGCGCCAGCAGCTTTGACAGGCCTAGCTATGGCTACACCTTC,CASSFDRPSYGYTF